These 32 T cell receptor beta chains share one sample of origin, sequenced in a study of circulating CD8 cells and anti-PD-1 response in melanoma. Sorting of live CD3+CD8+TCRalphabeta+ cells by PD-1 and/or TIGIT gave four subsets. TCR libraries were prepared from around 14 ng of total RNA with the QIAseq Immune Repertoire TCR panel. TCRdb processed the reads anew with MiXCR; each CDR3 protein has one entry. Of about 400 distinct CDR3 sequences in the sample, around a tenth were seen once. The specimen comprised CD8+ T cells from PBMCs, sampled at baseline or after one month of anti-PD-1 therapy (not recorded which). The receptors stem from a human donor with melanoma.

This clonotype is classed as medium-sized. This sequence joins TRBV19 and TRBJ2-1; 7 bases map to TRBD2. The CDR3 is 14 amino acids. With 9 bases clipped from V and 3 bases from J, the junction kept 8 bases outside the gene matches. Germline assignment: CDR1 LNHDA and CDR2 SQIVND (reference sequence). The CDR3 nucleotides read TGTGCCAGCCAAGCGGGGCTATACTACAATGAGCAGTTCTTC. Residues: CASQAGLYYNEQFF.

In its sample, this clonotype is medium-sized. V gene TRBV29-1 combines with J gene TRBJ2-7; TRBD2 might be the D (5 bases). The germline gives CDR1 SQVTM, CDR2 ANQGSEA. This CDR3 region has 13 residues. The V end lost 3 bases, the J end lost 3 bases, and 12 bases lay between the germline ends. Here the CDR3 reads CSVDGEQNYEQYF. The DNA for the CDR3 is TGCAGCGTTGACGGGGAGCAGAACTACGAGCAGTACTTC.

This clonotype is deemed medium-sized. The junction does not match germline at one end; this may be a read error. The chain combines TRBV7-7 with TRBJ2-3; TRBD1 matches at 7 bases. The CDR3 is 15 amino acids. The germline gives CDR1 SSHAT, CDR2 FNYEAQ (reference sequence). The CDR3 here is CASSLRDSPTDTQYF. In DNA, the CDR3 is TGTGCTAGCAGCCTCCGGGACAGTCCCACAGATACGCAGTATTTT.

By its share, this clonotype is medium-sized. This chain joins TRBV9 and TRBJ2-1; TRBD1 aligns across 9 bases. The V gene's germline CDR1 is SGDLS and CDR2 YYNGEE. The J segment lost 10 bases and the V segment lost 2 bases, leaving 13 bases of the junction unmatched. This CDR3 has 16 residues. The CDR3 region is CASSVAGTGTSNEQFF. The CDR3, as DNA: TGTGCCAGCAGCGTCGCCGGGACAGGGACGTCGAACGAGCAGTTCTTC.

This clonotype is classed as medium-sized (0.01 to 0.1%). This chain joins TRBV11-2 and TRBJ1-4; tentative D call: TRBD1 (5 bases). Trimming took off 5 bases at V and 14 bases at J, with 12 bases between the two ends. Germline-derived CDR1 and CDR2 are SGHAT and FQNNGV. This CDR3 comprises 11 residues. CDR3 DNA sequence: TGTGCCAGCAGCGGGGGGTTACGGCTGTTTTTT. This codes for CASSGGLRLFF.

Judged by abundance, this clonotype is medium-sized (0.01 to 0.1%). CDR3 sequence (DNA): TGTGCCAGCAGTTTATCCAGGGGTGGGAACACTGAAGCTTTCTTT. It translates to CASSLSRGGNTEAFF. The rearrangement uses TRBV27 and TRBJ1-1, with a possible D match to TRBD1 (6 bases). V gave up 0 bases and J gave up 1 base, with 9 bases separating them. Per germline, CDR1 MNHEY and CDR2 SMNVEV (reference sequence). This CDR3 comprises 15 residues.

In its sample, this clonotype is medium-sized. The chain joins TRBV20-1 to TRBJ2-1, with 12 bases matching TRBD2. Germline CDR1 reads DFQATT; CDR2 reads SNEGSKA (reference sequence). The CDR3 is 14 amino acids. The junction had 7 bases not matched to a gene; V was cut back by 5 bases and J by 8 bases. CDR3 loop: CSAPLAGGPDEQFF. CDR3 nucleotides: TGCAGTGCTCCCCTAGCGGGGGGGCCTGATGAGCAGTTCTTC.

This clonotype counts as medium-sized. The V call is TRBV19, the J call TRBJ1-2; D is uncertain. Germline V gives CDR1 LNHDA, CDR2 SQIVND (reference sequence). The V end was cut by 2 bases, the J end by 5 bases, with 9 bases between. There are 13 residues in the CDR3. CDR3 protein: CASSILTWYGYTF. The CDR3 bases are TGTGCCAGTAGTATACTTACCTGGTATGGCTACACCTTC.

V is TRBV19 and J is TRBJ2-3; D assignment may be TRBD1 or TRBD2 (5 bases each). Germline V CDR1 and CDR2: LNHDA, SQIVND (reference sequence). Trimming removed 7 bases at V and 4 bases at J, with 15 bases between. CDR3 size: 14 residues. CDR3: CASTLWGWADTQYF. CDR3 in DNA: TGTGCCAGTACCCTTTGGGGGTGGGCAGATACGCAGTATTTT.

By share, this clonotype counts as large. The V gene is TRBV11-2, the J gene TRBJ2-3; no clear D gene. Germline V gene lookup returns CDR1 SGHAT and CDR2 FQNNGV. Trimming took 6 bases from V and 4 from J, leaving 11 bases between them. This CDR3 contains 13 residues. In nucleotides, the CDR3 is TGTGCCAGCAGAGGGCTGGGTGCAGATACGCAGTATTTT. It is translated as CASRGLGADTQYF.

Sample share makes this clonotype medium-sized (0.01 to 0.1%). The rearrangement links TRBV29-1 to TRBJ2-1; 7 bases agree with TRBD1. V lost 8 bases to trimming and J lost 5 bases; unmatched junction nucleotides: 6. Looked up from germline, CDR1 is SQVTM and CDR2 is ANQGSEA. The CDR3 sequence is 12 residues long. As DNA, the CDR3 is TGCAGCTCATGGACAGGCGACAATGAGCAGTTCTTC. Protein product: CSSWTGDNEQFF.

This clonotype was observed a single time. A read error may be the cause here, since a much bigger clone is one base away. V usage is TRBV18 and J usage is TRBJ2-6, with D possibly being TRBD1 (5 bases). Germline lookup yields CDR1 KGHSH and CDR2 LQKENI. This CDR3 is built from 16 residues. CDR3 in amino acids: CASSPQAGSGANALTF. For the CDR3, the DNA is TGTGCCAGCTCACCACAAGCCGGCTCTGGGGCCAACGCCCTGACTTTC.

This clonotype has a handful of counts. A much larger clonotype is one base distant, so this may be a read error. The conserved closing phenylalanine or tryptophan is absent in this CDR3, likely reflecting a read error. The chain combines TRBV20-1 with TRBJ1-2; TRBD1 matches at 7 bases. Unmatched junction bases numbered 6, after V lost 4 bases and J lost 4 bases. From germline, CDR1 is DFQATT and CDR2 SNEGSKA (reference sequence). This CDR3 has 13 amino acids. For the CDR3, the DNA is TGCAGTGCTACTCGACAGGGTAGCTATGGCTACACCCTC. Its translation: CSATRQGSYGYTL.

By share, this clonotype ranks as medium-sized (0.01 to 0.1%). The genes are TRBV18 and TRBJ2-7, with a weak D call TRBD2 (5 bases). The V gene's germline CDR1 is KGHSH and CDR2 LQKENI. This CDR3 has 14 amino acids. Trimming shortened V by 2 bases and J by 0 bases, and 8 bases separated the two germline ends. CDR3 amino acids: CASSPSGYSYEQYF. In DNA form, the CDR3 reads TGTGCCAGCTCACCAAGCGGTTACTCCTACGAGCAGTACTTC. Together with reference TRBV18 and TRBJ2-7, the CDR3 gives the full variable domain: NAGVMQNPRHLVRRRGQEARLRCSPMKGHSHVYWYRQLPEEGLKFMVYLQKENIIDESGMPKERFSAEFPKEGPSILRIQQVVRGDSAAYFCASSPSGYSYEQYFGPGTRLTVT.

This clonotype is deemed large. DNA of the CDR3: TGTGCCAGTAGTATCTGGGGCACAGATACGCAGTATTTT. Translating gives CASSIWGTDTQYF. This chain links TRBV19 with TRBJ2-3; D is unresolved. The CDR3 runs to 13 residues. Per the germline V gene, CDR1 is LNHDA and CDR2 is SQIVND (reference sequence). The V gene lost 3 bases and the J gene lost 1 base, with 5 bases spanning the gap.

This clonotype qualifies as medium-sized. The V and J genes are TRBV9 and TRBJ1-2; 8 bases are a match to TRBD1. The CDR3 contains 16 residues. Germline V gene sequence: CDR1 SGDLS, CDR2 YYNGEE. V gave up 3 bases and J gave up 3 bases; unmatched junction bases: 10. The CDR3 here is CASSGAGDRFDYGYTF. In nucleotides, the CDR3 is TGTGCCAGCAGCGGAGCCGGGGACAGGTTTGACTATGGCTACACCTTC.

Within the sample, this clonotype is medium-sized. The gene calls are TRBV5-4 and TRBJ2-3; D uncertain. This CDR3 contains 16 residues. Trimming shortened V by 0 bases and J by 0 bases, and 11 bases separated the two germline ends. Germline CDR1 reads SGHNT; CDR2 reads YYREEE (reference sequence). The CDR3 protein is CASSLVREASTDTQYF. The CDR3 region has the DNA TGTGCCAGCAGCTTGGTCCGAGAAGCTAGCACAGATACGCAGTATTTT.

Judged by abundance, this clonotype is large. The CDR3 region has the DNA TGTGCCAGCAGTTTGAGTTACGGGGGCCAAGAGCAGTTCTTC. Protein product: CASSLSYGGQEQFF. This rearrangement joins TRBV12-3 or TRBV12-4 to TRBJ2-1; TRBD1 or TRBD2 may be the D gene (6 bases each). V dropped 3 bases and J dropped 10 bases, with 16 bases sitting between them. This CDR3 has 14 amino acids.

This clonotype is classed as medium-sized. The gene calls are TRBV19 and TRBJ2-7; D remains ambiguous. Trimming took off 3 bases at V and 4 bases at J, with 19 bases between the two ends. Germline V gene sequence: CDR1 LNHDA, CDR2 SQIVND (reference sequence). The CDR3 is made up of 16 amino acids. In DNA form, the CDR3 reads TGTGCCAGTAGTATCCGGCTGGGAAAGGGTGGATACGAGCAGTACTTC. Protein: CASSIRLGKGGYEQYF. The complete variable domain, with remaining parts taken from reference TRBV19 and TRBJ2-7, reads DGGITQSPKYLFRKEGQNVTLSCEQNLNHDAMYWYRQDPGQGLRLIYYSQIVNDFQKGDIAEGYSVSREKKESFPLTVTSAQKNPTAFYLCASSIRLGKGGYEQYFGPGTRLTVT.

This clonotype is large by share. The V gene is TRBV5-5, the J gene TRBJ2-3; 8 bases are shared with TRBD2. The J segment lost 3 bases and the V segment lost 3 bases, leaving 6 bases of the junction unmatched. This CDR3 has 15 amino acids. Germline CDR1 SGHKS, CDR2 YYEKEE (reference sequence). DNA of the CDR3: TGTGCCAGCAGCTATATTAGCGGGGAAACAGATACGCAGTATTTT. Translated, it gives CASSYISGETDTQYF.

This clonotype is hyperexpanded within its sample. V is TRBV20-1 and J is TRBJ1-4; possible D gene TRBD1, 5 bases. Germline loops: CDR1 DFQATT, CDR2 SNEGSKA (reference sequence). CDR3 length: 14 residues. Between the trimmed V and J ends, which lost 2 bases and 0 bases, there was a span of 7 bases. The CDR3 sequence is CSARSTATNEKLFF. For the CDR3, the DNA is TGCAGTGCTAGATCGACAGCAACTAATGAAAAACTGTTTTTT.

Sample share makes this clonotype large. The chain has TRBV7-8 and TRBJ1-2; TRBD1 matches 8 bases. V was pared by 2 bases and J by 7 bases, with 3 bases of the junction left unmatched. This CDR3 has 13 residues. Germline V gene lookup returns CDR1 SGHVS and CDR2 FQNEAQ. CDR3 in DNA: TGTGCCAGCAGCTTAACGACAGGGGTTGGCTACACCTTC. It encodes CASSLTTGVGYTF.

This clonotype is termed large. CDR3 in DNA: TGTGCCAGCAGCCCCCCGGGACAGGGGTTGGGCGAGCAGTACTTC. This encodes CASSPPGQGLGEQYF. The chain employs TRBV11-2 and TRBJ2-7; 10 nucleotides line up with TRBD1. This CDR3 spans 15 amino acids. V lost 5 bases, J lost 6 bases, and 10 bases stayed unmatched. Germline CDR1 and CDR2: SGHAT and FQNNGV.

By sample share, this clonotype is medium-sized. The chain recombines TRBV24-1 with TRBJ2-1; D gene unclear. CDR1 is KGHDR and CDR2 is SFDVKD in the germline V gene. With 9 bases removed from V and 6 bases from J, the gap between germline ends came to 8 bases. The CDR3 covers 11 residues. The CDR3 nucleotides are TGTGCCACCGAGTATGGCAATGAGCAGTTCTTC. Encoded protein: CATEYGNEQFF.

This clonotype counts as large. The gene calls are TRBV6-2 or TRBV6-3 and TRBJ1-5; 7 bases are a match to TRBD1. The CDR3 has 12 residues. The germline V gene encodes CDR1 MNHEY and CDR2 SVGEGT. J lost 7 bases, V lost 6 bases, and 3 bases had no gene match. The CDR3 DNA is TGTGCCAGCAGCACGGGACAGCAGCCCCAGCATTTT. Protein sequence: CASSTGQQPQHF.

By share of the sample, this clonotype is medium-sized. This sequence joins TRBV29-1 and TRBJ2-7; D remains ambiguous. The CDR3 extends over 14 amino acids. V lost 5 bases and J lost 1, with 15 bases in between. CDR1 and CDR2 (germline): SQVTM, ANQGSEA. CDR3 loop: CSVRPYSASYEQYF. The CDR3 DNA sequence: TGCAGCGTTCGCCCGTACAGCGCGTCCTACGAGCAGTACTTC.

This clonotype has a single count. Possible read error: a much larger clone is one base away. The genes are TRBV5-6 and TRBJ2-7; D possibly corresponds to TRBD1 (5 bases). Germline values: CDR1 SGHDT, CDR2 YYEEEE. V lost 1 base to trimming and J lost 2 bases, with 10 bases between them. The CDR3 runs 14 residues. The CDR3 here is CASSLRGRPYEQYF. Written as DNA, the CDR3 is TGTGCCAGCAGCTTGAGGGGCAGACCCTACGAGCAGTACTTC.

This clonotype is deemed large. The chain has TRBV19 and TRBJ1-6; D is unclear. Germline loops: CDR1 LNHDA, CDR2 SQIVND (reference sequence). This CDR3 region has 12 residues. V was pared by 5 bases and J by 8 bases, with 7 bases between. The CDR3 is CASSEGYSPLHF. The DNA for the CDR3 is TGTGCCAGTAGTGAAGGGTATTCACCCCTCCACTTT.

A note on this clonotype: One base away lies a much larger clone, so this may be a sequencing read error. The conserved phenylalanine or tryptophan normally closing the CDR3 is absent here, so this likely arose from a read error. This chain uses TRBV7-2 with TRBJ1-5, with D possibly matching TRBD1 (6 bases). Trimming pared 3 bases from V and 3 bases from J, leaving 9 bases between. The CDR3 extends over 14 amino acids. Germline CDR1 is SGHTA and CDR2 is FQGNSA. CDR3: CASSFTGSNQPQHS. The CDR3 coding sequence is TGTGCCAGCAGCTTTACAGGGTCCAATCAGCCCCAGCATTCT.

This clonotype rates as medium-sized. This chain joins TRBV9 and TRBJ2-5; 7 bases agree with TRBD2. V gave up 4 bases and J gave up 3 bases; unmatched junction bases: 9. This CDR3 is built from 15 residues. Germline lookup yields CDR1 SGDLS and CDR2 YYNGEE. This chain's CDR3 is CASSPRIGLEETQYF. The CDR3 coding sequence is TGTGCCAGCAGCCCACGAATCGGACTAGAAGAGACCCAGTACTTC.

This clonotype is medium-sized within its sample. The DNA for the CDR3 is TGTGCCAGTAGTATAGCCCAGGGAGTGGAGAACACTGAAGCTTTCTTT. Protein: CASSIAQGVENTEAFF. The V gene is TRBV19, the J gene TRBJ1-1; D may be TRBD1 (5 bases). The germline V gene encodes CDR1 LNHDA and CDR2 SQIVND (reference sequence). V was trimmed by 1 base and J by 1 base, leaving 13 bases between them. The CDR3 contains 16 residues.

This clonotype rates as medium-sized. The gene calls are TRBV7-2 and TRBJ2-3; the D gene is possibly TRBD2 (5 bases). Germline loops: CDR1 SGHTA, CDR2 FQGNSA. CDR3 length: 15 residues. V gave up 1 base and J gave up 5 bases, with 13 bases separating them. Written as DNA, the CDR3 is TGTGCCAGCAGCTTAGTGATCGGACTGGGAGATACGCAGTATTTT. Its protein product is CASSLVIGLGDTQYF.